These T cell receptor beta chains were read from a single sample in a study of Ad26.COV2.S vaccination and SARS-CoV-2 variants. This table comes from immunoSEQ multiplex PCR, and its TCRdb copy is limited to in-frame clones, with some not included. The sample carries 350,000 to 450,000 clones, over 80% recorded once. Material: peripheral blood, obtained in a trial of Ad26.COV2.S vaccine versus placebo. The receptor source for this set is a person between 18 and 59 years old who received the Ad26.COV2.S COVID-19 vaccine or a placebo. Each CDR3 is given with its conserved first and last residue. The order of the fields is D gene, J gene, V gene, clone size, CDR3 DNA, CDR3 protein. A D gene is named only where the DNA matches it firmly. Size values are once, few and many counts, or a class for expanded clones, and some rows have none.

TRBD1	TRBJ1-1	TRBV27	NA	TGTGCCAGCAGTTTCGGGACAGTGAACACTGAAGCTTTCTTT	CASSFGTVNTEAFF
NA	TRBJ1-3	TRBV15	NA	TGTGCCACCAGCAGAGTAAAACAAGGAAACACCATATATTTT	CATSRVKQGNTIYF
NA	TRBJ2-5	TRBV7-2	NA	TGTGCCAGCAGCTTACACCGGAGTGGGGAGACCCAGTACTTC	CASSLHRSGETQYF
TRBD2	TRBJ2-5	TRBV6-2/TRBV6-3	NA	TGTGCCAGCAGTCGTTCGGGACTACCGGAGACCCAGTACTTC	CASSRSGLPETQYF
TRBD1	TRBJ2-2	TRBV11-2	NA	TGTGCCAGCAGTAAAGGACAGGGGGGGACCGGGGAGCTGTTTTTT	CASSKGQGGTGELFF
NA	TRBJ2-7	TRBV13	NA	TGTGCCAGCAGCCTACAGGGTTACCCCGTCCGACAATACGAGCAGTACTTC	CASSLQGYPVRQYEQYF
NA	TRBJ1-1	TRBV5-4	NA	TGTGCCAGCAGCTTAGTTGTGGGGGACACTGAAGCTTTCTTT	CASSLVVGDTEAFF
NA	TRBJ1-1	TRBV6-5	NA	TGTGCCAGCACCACCAGGGGCAACACTGAAGCTTTCTTT	CASTTRGNTEAFF
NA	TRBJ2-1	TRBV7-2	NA	TGTGCCAGCAGCTTACTATTACGGAGCTCCTACAATGAGCAGTTCTTC	CASSLLLRSSYNEQFF
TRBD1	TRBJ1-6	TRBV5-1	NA	TGCGCCAGCAGCTTGGTGACAGGGGCCCTGGTTTCACCCCTCCACTTT	CASSLVTGALVSPLHF
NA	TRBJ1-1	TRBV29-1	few	TGCAGCGGGGGGGCGGCTAACACTGAAGCTTTCTTT	CSGGAANTEAFF
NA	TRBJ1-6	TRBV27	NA	TGTGCCAGCACCCCAGACATATCCTATAATTCACCCCTCCACTTT	CASTPDISYNSPLHF
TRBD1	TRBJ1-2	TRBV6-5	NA	TGTGCCAGCAGCCTTGGGACAGGGGGAGTTAGGGGCTACACCTTC	CASSLGTGGVRGYTF
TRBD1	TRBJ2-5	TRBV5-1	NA	TGCGCCACCACTCCGACAGGGGGCTGGGAGACCCAGTACTTC	CATTPTGGWETQYF
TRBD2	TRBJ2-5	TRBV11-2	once	TGTGCCAGCAGCTTAATGTCGCGGGGGGCTGGAGAGACCCAGTACTTC	CASSLMSRGAGETQYF
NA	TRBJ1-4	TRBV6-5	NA	TGTGCCAGCAGGCAGGGACGTGAAAAACTGTTTTTT	CASRQGREKLFF
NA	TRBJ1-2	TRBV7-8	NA	TGTGCCAGCAGCTTAGTTACGGTTCCCTATGGCTACACCTTC	CASSLVTVPYGYTF
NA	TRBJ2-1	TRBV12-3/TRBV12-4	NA	TGTGCCAGCACTTACAGGCTCTCCAATGAGCAGTTCTTC	CASTYRLSNEQFF
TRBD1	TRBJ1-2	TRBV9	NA	TGTGCCAGCAGCGTGGGACAGTCCCCCTATGGCTACACCTTC	CASSVGQSPYGYTF
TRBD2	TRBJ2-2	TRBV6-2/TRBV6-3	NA	TGTGCCAGCAGCCTCCGGGCTAGCGGGGGCACCGGGGAGCTGTTTTTT	CASSLRASGGTGELFF
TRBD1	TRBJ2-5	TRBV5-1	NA	TGCGCCAGCGGATTACCACCGGGACAGGGGGATGGAGAGACCCAGTACTTC	CASGLPPGQGDGETQYF
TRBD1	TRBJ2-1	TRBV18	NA	TGTGCCAGCTCACCGCAAGGGACAGCTGGAAACTCCTACAATGAGCAGTTCTTC	CASSPQGTAGNSYNEQFF
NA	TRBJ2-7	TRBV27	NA	TGTGCCAGCAGTCGGGGGTGGGGGAGCTCCTACGAGCAGTACTTC	CASSRGWGSSYEQYF
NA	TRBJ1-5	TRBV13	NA	TGTGCCAGCAGCATAAGACGGGACCTGCCCATCCATAGCAATCAGCCCCAGCATTTT	CASSIRRDLPIHSNQPQHF
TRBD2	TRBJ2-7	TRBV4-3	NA	TGCGCCAGCAGCCAAGATCGTGCGGGGGGTTTATACGAGCAGTACTTC	CASSQDRAGGLYEQYF
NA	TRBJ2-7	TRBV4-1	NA	TGCGCCAGCAGCCAGACAGGACACTCCTACGAGCAGTACTTC	CASSQTGHSYEQYF
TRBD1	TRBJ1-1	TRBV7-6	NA	TGTGCCAGCAGCCTTACAGGGGCCGGCACTGAAGCTTTCTTT	CASSLTGAGTEAFF
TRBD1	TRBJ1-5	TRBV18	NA	TGTGCCAGCTCACCACAAAGGGAGGGACAGGTCAATCAGCCCCAGCATTTT	CASSPQREGQVNQPQHF
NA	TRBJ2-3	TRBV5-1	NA	TGCGCCAGCAGCTTGGAGGATACGCAGTATTTT	CASSLEDTQYF
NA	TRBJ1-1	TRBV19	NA	TGTGCCAGTAGTATGGGTGAGAACACTGAAGCTTTCTTT	CASSMGENTEAFF
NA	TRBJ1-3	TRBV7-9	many	TGTGCCAGCAGCCCAAGGACTGTCGACTCTGGAAACACCATATATTTT	CASSPRTVDSGNTIYF
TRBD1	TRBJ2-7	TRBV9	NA	TGTGCCAGCAGCCCGGGACAGGTTCACTACGAGCAGTACTTC	CASSPGQVHYEQYF
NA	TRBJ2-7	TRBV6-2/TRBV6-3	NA	TGTGCCAGCAGTTACCCCAACAAGTACGAGCAGTACTTC	CASSYPNKYEQYF
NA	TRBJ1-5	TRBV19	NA	TGTGCCAGTAGTATAATTTGGAACAATCAGCCCCAGCATTTT	CASSIIWNNQPQHF
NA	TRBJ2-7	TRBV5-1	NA	TGCGCCAGCAGCCGGCGGGACGGATCCTACGAGCAGTACTTC	CASSRRDGSYEQYF
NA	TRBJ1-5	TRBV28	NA	TGTGCCAGCAGCCCGAACGGACAGAAAGCGAATCAGCCCCAGCATTTT	CASSPNGQKANQPQHF
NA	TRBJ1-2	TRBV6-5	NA	TGTGCCAGCAGTTATCCTCAGTCCGCTATTAACTATGGCTACACCTTC	CASSYPQSAINYGYTF
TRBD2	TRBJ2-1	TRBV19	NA	TGTGCCAGTAGTGTCAGTGGGACTAGCGGGGGGGCGCCTTACAATGAGCAGTTCTTC	CASSVSGTSGGAPYNEQFF
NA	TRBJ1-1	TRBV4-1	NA	TGCGCCAGCAGCCAAGATTGGGCAGCCCCAAGTACATGGAACACTGAAGCTTTCTTT	CASSQDWAAPSTWNTEAFF
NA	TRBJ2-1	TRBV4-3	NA	TGCGCCAGCAGCCAAGTCGTCCAGGGTACGAATGAGCAGTTCTTC	CASSQVVQGTNEQFF
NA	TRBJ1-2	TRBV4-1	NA	TGCGCCAGCAGCCAAGAAGATTCGTATGGCTACACCTTC	CASSQEDSYGYTF
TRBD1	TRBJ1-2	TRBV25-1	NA	TGTGCCAGCAGTGAACCCGGGACAGGGTTTCTTGGCTACACCTTC	CASSEPGTGFLGYTF
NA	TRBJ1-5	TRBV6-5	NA	TGTGCCAGCAGTTCAGCAGGGTTTAGCAATCAGCCCCAGCATTTT	CASSSAGFSNQPQHF
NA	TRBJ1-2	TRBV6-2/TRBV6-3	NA	TGTGCCAGCAGTTCCCAGAGGGGCGGCTATGGCTACACCTTC	CASSSQRGGYGYTF
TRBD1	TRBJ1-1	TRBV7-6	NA	TGTGCCAGCAGCCCAACAGGGGGAGCTATGAACACTGAAGCTTTCTTT	CASSPTGGAMNTEAFF
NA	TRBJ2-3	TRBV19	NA	TGTGCCAGTAGTATACGCGGGACAGTCTCTAGCACAGATACGCAGTATTTT	CASSIRGTVSSTDTQYF
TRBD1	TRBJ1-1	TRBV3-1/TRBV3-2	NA	TGTGCCAGCTCGGTAGGACAGGGATTAACTGAAGCTTTCTTT	CASSVGQGLTEAFF